Below, one TCR beta chain is given with its context. This clonotype was seen more than once but under ten times. Its specific antigen is unknown. No base quality information exists; no much larger clone differs at one position. For repertoire sequencing, TCR beta CDR3 regions were amplified from RNA transcripts. A first-round RT-PCR used HTBI primers with the Qiagen OneStep RT-PCR kit, followed by a second-round multiplex PCR, size selection and purification. The libraries underwent paired-end sequencing with 100 bp reads on an Illumina HiSeq2000. The authors' analysis ran thus. SOAPnuke was used to process the reads, throwing out any read that had adapters, had uncalled bases, had a mean Phred below 15, or lacked an exact constant-primer or identifier match. COPE v1.2.5 was used to merge high-quality paired reads. Each unique nucleotide sequence was treated as a clonotype, and MiTCR v1.1 was used to align the clonotypes to the IMGT TRB V, D and J references. Only V-J combinations with frequency above 0.0001 were analysed, covering over 99% of repertoires. A TCR clonal expansion and chaos score per V-J combination was defined as the ratio of F50 clonal expansion to chaos observed in the TCRdist matrix. Welch's t-statistics and random forest were used to narrow the features down to around twelve V-J combinations, which were then fed into a naive Bayes classifier. The similarity between thyroid and blood repertoires was quantified using the Morisita-Horn index. The raw public reads went through TCRdb reprocessing: fastp at Q25, MiXCR clone calling, in-frame beta chains kept. Rows with a matching CDR3 protein are joined into one entry that keeps the most common DNA and genes. The V and J calls were not made by the authors but by TCRdb's processing. This sample holds around 1.1 million distinct CDR3 sequences; around a third were observed only once. More than 9.5% of the sample goes to the ten largest clones.

Hyperthyroidism patients were newly diagnosed, were aged 18 to 65 years, and had a disease duration under 2 months. Patients were excluded if they had other autoimmune diseases, uncontrolled infections, pregnancy or lactation. Clinical symptoms, serum thyroxine, TRAb, thyroid ultrasound and orbital computed tomography formed the basis of the diagnosis. Total RNA was extracted using Trizol reagent, and RNA quality was checked on an Agilent 2100 Bioanalyzer. The CDR3, cysteine through phenylalanine, is 14 amino acids long. Of the read, only the CDR3 DNA is kept; its 42 bases are in frame from base 1. Sequences LGHDT (CDR1) and YNNKEL (CDR2) are obtained from the germline V gene (reference sequence). At the junction V is shortened by 4 bases and J by 3 bases, with 13 bases in between. The data were obtained in a study of Graves' ophthalmopathy and Graves' hyperthyroidism (dated by TCRdb to the late 2010s). At the level of the whole study: A patient counted as having stable hyperthyroidism if there was no progression to ophthalmopathy within 18 months of follow-up. The study used TCR beta repertoire signatures to distinguish Graves' ophthalmopathy from Graves' hyperthyroidism and to predict progression to ophthalmopathy. To explore V-J signatures that separate ophthalmopathy from hyperthyroidism, a discovery set of about a hundred patients was enrolled, consisting of 43 with ophthalmopathy and 55 to 65 with stable hyperthyroidism. The independent validation cohort included 20 or so hyperthyroidism patients plus 17 patients who later progressed from hyperthyroidism to ophthalmopathy. In more than five hyperthyroidism patients, T-cell repertoires of thyroid tissue and blood were compared. Once sampling was done, hyperthyroidism patients were given methimazole at a starting dose of 30 mg daily, while ophthalmopathy patients were given high-dose intravenous methylprednisolone. In total, over 130 blood samples were TCR-sequenced: around 42 ophthalmopathy, some 80 hyperthyroidism and some 17 hyperthyroidism-to-ophthalmopathy patients.

Study-level results and caveats: Most expanded thyroid clonotypes with a frequency above 0.001 also appeared in blood, which suggests that blood repertoires may reflect the immune response in the thyroid. Sample size was not statistically predetermined, and group allocation was not concealed from the investigators. The 13-signature model separated ophthalmopathy from stable hyperthyroidism with over 85% sensitivity and 81.08% specificity in cross-validation, and 80%/75% in the test set. In validation, the model predicted ophthalmopathy progression with about 71% sensitivity and approximately 75% specificity; some 13 predicted patients were CT-confirmed with GO in a median of 6.5 months.

This TCR was recovered from an adult man with Graves' hyperthyroidism. Sequencing input: peripheral blood or thyroid tissue (not recorded which). The sequence joins TRBV3-1 to TRBJ2-7; the D region possibly corresponds to TRBD2 (6 bases align). CDR3 protein: CASSLYSGDYEQYF. The sequenced DNA: TGTGCCAGCAGCCTTTATTCGGGGGACTACGAGCAGTACTTC.